Listed below are T cell receptor beta chains from one sample, sequenced in a study of monozygotic twins with inflammatory bowel disease. From its re-call of the 5' RACE reads, TCRdb lists each CDR3 protein once, without DNA. Its listing shows 300,000 to 450,000 distinct CDR3 sequences. The sequencing sample was made of blood. These TCRs come from a human donor with ulcerative colitis or Crohn's disease, or a healthy co-twin of an affected twin (not recorded which). CDR3s include the opening cysteine and the closing phenylalanine or tryptophan.

>TRBV27|TRBJ2-1
CASSLVAGSSGARYNEQFF
>TRBV30|TRBJ2-1
CAWNPGPNEQFF
>TRBV23-1|TRBJ2-7
CASSRTGPYEQYF
>TRBV7-6|TRBJ2-2
CASSFRGWSGTGGTGELFF
>TRBV5-1|TRBJ1-4
CASSLEGGDYEKLFF
>TRBV25-1|TRBJ2-7
CASSSGLATYEQYF
>TRBV6-5|TRBJ1-6
CASSYEGGSPLHF
>TRBV7-9|TRBJ1-4
CASSLVRLQLPNEKLFF
>TRBV3-1|TRBJ2-7
CASSRLTSGDTYEQYF
>TRBV7-7|TRBJ2-2
CASSLGIRGTGELFF
>TRBV6-5|TRBJ2-7
CASSSVAGALYEQYF
>TRBV2|TRBJ1-1
CASSEATPAGEAFF
>TRBV9|TRBJ2-3
CASSVAGSGGGDTQYF
>TRBV5-1|TRBJ1-6
CASSLVGVSGDSPLHF
>TRBV9|TRBJ2-5
CASSRSKFVQETQYF